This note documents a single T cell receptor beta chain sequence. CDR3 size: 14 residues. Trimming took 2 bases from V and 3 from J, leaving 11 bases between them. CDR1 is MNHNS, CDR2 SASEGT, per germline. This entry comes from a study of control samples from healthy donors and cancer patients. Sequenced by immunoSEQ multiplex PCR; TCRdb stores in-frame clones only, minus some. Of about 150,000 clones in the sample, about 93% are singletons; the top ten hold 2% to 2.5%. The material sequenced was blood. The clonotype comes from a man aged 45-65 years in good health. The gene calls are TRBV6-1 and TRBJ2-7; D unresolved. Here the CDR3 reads CASSEYLNYYEQYF. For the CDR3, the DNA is TGTGCCAGCAGTGAATATCTCAACTACTACGAGCAGTACTTC.